This TCR beta chain emerged from a study of regulatory T cells in long-lasting Graves disease. Indicated time point: persistent/refractory GD, antithyroid drugs over 5 years with positive TRAb. Construction of the TCR library relied on RNA isolated from PBMCs. This clonotype has only a few counts. The authors built TCR beta libraries using iRepertoire HTBI primers and Arm-PCR of CDR3 regions. TCRdb re-analysed the multiplex PCR reads in MiXCR, keeping a single row per CDR3 protein. The table includes approximately 400,000 distinct CDR3 sequences, less than 25% detected once. The germline V gene encodes CDR1 GTSNPN and CDR2 SVGIG (reference sequence). The CDR3 sequence is 11 residues long. V lost 6 bases, J lost 0 bases, and 6 bases lay in between.

The TCR was taken from a female donor with Graves disease. The V call is TRBV30, the J call TRBJ2-7; unclear D gene. Specimen: peripheral blood mononuclear cells (PBMCs), collected when the disease was refractory, from a patient treated with antithyroid drugs. CDR3 residues: CACHSSYEQYF. For the CDR3, the DNA is TGTGCCTGTCACAGCTCCTACGAGCAGTACTTC.